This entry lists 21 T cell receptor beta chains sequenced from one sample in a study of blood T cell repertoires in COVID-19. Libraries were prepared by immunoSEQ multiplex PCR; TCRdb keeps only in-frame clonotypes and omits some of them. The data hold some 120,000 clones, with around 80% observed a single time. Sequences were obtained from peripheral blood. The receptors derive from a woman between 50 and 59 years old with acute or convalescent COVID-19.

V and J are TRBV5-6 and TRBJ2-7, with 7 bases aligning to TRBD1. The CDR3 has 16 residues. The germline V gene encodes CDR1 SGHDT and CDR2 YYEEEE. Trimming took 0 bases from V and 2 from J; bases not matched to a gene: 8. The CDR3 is CASSLAGQLYTYEQYF. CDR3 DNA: TGTGCCAGCAGCTTGGCGGGACAGCTTTATACCTACGAGCAGTACTTC.

This chain's CDR3 is CASSVVEGYEQYF. CDR3 DNA sequence: TGTGCCAGCAGCGTAGTTGAGGGCTACGAGCAGTACTTC. This rearrangement joins TRBV9 to TRBJ2-7; TRBD2 is a possible D gene (5 bases). The CDR3 has 13 residues. Germline V lookup: CDR1 SGDLS, CDR2 YYNGEE. Trimming took 0 bases from V and 3 from J, leaving 7 bases between them.

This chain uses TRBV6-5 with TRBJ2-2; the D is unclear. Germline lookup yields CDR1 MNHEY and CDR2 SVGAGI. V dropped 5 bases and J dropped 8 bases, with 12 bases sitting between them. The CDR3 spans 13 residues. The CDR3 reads CASSNTAQGELFF. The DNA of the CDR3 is TGTGCCAGCAGTAACACAGCTCAAGGGGAGCTGTTTTTT.

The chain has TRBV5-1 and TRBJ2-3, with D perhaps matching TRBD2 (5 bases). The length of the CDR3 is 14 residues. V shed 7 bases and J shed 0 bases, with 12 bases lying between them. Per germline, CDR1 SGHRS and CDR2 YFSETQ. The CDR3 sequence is CASVRGGSTDTQYF. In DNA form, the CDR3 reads TGCGCCAGCGTTAGAGGCGGGAGCACAGATACGCAGTATTTT.

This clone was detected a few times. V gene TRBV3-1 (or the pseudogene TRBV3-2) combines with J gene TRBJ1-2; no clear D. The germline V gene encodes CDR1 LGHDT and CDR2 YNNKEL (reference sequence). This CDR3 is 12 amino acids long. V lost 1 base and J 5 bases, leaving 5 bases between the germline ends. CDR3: CASSQGLYGYTF. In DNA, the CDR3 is TGTGCCAGCAGCCAAGGCCTATATGGCTACACCTTC.

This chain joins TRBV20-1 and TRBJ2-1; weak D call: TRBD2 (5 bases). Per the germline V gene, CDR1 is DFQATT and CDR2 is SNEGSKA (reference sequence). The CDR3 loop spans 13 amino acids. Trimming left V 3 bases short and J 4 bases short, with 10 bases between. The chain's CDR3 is CSASSDPYNEQFF. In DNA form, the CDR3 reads TGCAGTGCTAGTAGCGATCCGTACAATGAGCAGTTCTTC.

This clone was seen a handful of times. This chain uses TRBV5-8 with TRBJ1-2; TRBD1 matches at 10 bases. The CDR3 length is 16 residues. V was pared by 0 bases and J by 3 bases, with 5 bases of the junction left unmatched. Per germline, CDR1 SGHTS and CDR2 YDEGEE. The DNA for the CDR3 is TGTGCCAGCAGCTTGGGGGGACAGGGGCCGGACTATGGCTACACCTTC. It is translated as CASSLGGQGPDYGYTF.

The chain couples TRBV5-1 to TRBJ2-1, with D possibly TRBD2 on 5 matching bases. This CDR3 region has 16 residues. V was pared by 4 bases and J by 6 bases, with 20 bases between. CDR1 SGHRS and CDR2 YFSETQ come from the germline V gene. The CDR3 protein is CASSRGEGLQINEQFF. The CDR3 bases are TGCGCCAGCAGCCGTGGTGAGGGTCTCCAAATCAATGAGCAGTTCTTC.

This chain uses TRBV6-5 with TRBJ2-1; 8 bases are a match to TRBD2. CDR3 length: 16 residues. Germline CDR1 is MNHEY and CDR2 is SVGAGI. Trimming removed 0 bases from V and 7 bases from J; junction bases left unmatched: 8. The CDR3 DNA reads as TGTGCCAGCAGTTACTCAATAGCGGGATTGAGAAATGAGCAGTTCTTC. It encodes CASSYSIAGLRNEQFF.

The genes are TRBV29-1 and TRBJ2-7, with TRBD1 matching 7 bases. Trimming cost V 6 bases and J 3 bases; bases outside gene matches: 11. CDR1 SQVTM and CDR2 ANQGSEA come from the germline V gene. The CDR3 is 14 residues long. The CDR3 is CSVLTGFGRYEQYF. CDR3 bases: TGCAGCGTCTTGACAGGGTTTGGTCGCTACGAGCAGTACTTC.

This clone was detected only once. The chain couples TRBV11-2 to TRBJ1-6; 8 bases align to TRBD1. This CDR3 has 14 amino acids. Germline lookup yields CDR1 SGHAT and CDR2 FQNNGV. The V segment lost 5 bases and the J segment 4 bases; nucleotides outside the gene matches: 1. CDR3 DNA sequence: TGTGCCAGCAGCCGGGACAGGTATAATTCACCCCTCCACTTT. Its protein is CASSRDRYNSPLHF.

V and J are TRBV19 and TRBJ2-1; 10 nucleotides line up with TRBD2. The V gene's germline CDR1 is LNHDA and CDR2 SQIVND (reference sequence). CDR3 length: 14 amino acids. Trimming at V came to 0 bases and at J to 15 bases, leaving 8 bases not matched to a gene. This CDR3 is CASSIDPSGGVSFF. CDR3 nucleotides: TGTGCCAGTAGTATAGACCCTAGCGGGGGAGTGTCGTTCTTC.

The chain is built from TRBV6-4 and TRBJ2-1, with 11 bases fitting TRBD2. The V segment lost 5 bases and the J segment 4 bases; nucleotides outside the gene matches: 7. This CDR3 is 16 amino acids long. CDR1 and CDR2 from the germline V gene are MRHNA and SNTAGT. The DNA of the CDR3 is TGTGCCAGCAGTCCGTCGGGGACTAGCGGATACAATGAGCAGTTCTTC. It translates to CASSPSGTSGYNEQFF.

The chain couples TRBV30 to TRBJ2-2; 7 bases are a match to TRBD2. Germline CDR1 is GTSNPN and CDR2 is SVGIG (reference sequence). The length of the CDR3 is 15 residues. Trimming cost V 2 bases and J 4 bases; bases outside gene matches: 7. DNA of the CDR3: TGTGCCTGGAGTACCGGGACTATCATCACCGGGGAGCTGTTTTTT. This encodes CAWSTGTIITGELFF.

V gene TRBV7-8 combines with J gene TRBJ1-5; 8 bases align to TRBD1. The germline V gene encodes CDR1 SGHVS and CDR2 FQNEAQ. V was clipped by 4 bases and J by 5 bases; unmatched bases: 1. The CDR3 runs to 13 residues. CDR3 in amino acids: CASSSGGHQPQHF. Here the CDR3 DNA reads TGTGCCAGCAGCTCAGGGGGCCATCAGCCCCAGCATTTT.

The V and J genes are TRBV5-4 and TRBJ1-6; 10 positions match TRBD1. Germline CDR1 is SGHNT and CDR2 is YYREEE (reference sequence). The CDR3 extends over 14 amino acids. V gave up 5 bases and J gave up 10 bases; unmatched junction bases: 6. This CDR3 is CASRRDRGTSPLHF. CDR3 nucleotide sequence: TGTGCCAGCAGACGGGACAGGGGAACATCACCCCTCCACTTT.

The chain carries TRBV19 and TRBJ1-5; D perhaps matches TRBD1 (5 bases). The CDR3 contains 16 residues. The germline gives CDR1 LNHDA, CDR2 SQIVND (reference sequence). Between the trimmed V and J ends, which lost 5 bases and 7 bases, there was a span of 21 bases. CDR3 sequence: CASSSLRAGVLQPQHF. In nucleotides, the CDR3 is TGTGCCAGTAGTTCCCTGAGGGCGGGGGTGCTCCAGCCCCAGCATTTT. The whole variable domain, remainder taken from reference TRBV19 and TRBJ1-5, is DGGITQSPKYLFRKEGQNVTLSCEQNLNHDAMYWYRQDPGQGLRLIYYSQIVNDFQKGDIAEGYSVSREKKESFPLTVTSAQKNPTAFYLCASSSLRAGVLQPQHFGDGTRLSIL.

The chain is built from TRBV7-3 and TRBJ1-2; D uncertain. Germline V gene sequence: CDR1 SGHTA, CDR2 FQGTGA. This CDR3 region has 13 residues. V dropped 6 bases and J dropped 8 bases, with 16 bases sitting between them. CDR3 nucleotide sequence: TGTGCCAGCAGTCCTGTGGCGGGGAGCGGCTACACCTTC. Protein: CASSPVAGSGYTF.

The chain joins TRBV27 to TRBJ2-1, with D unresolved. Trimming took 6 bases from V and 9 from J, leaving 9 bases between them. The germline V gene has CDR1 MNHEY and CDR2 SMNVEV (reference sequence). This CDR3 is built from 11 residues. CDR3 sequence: CASSRSGEQFF. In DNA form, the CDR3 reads TGTGCCAGCAGCCGATCCGGTGAGCAGTTCTTC.

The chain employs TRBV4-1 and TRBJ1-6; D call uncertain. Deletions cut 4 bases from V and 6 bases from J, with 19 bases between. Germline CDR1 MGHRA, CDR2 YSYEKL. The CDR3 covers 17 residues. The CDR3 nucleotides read TGCGCCAGCAGCCCTTATATCCCTGGAGGGTTTAATTCACCCCTCCACTTT. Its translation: CASSPYIPGGFNSPLHF.

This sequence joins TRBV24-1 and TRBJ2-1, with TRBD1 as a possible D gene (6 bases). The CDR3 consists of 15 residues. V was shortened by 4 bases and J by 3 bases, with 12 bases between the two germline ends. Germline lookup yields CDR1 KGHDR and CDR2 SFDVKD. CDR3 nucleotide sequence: TGTGCCACCAGTGAACCGGGACAAGACTACAATGAGCAGTTCTTC. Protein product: CATSEPGQDYNEQFF.